This entry concerns a single T cell receptor beta chain. The data were obtained in a study of CD8+ T cells in alopecia areata. The CD4+ cells of several biomarker-study patients went through sorting. This sorting yielded CD25+CD127- cells. It was from PBMCs that CD4+ and CD8+ T cells were sorted. It was cDNA, reverse transcribed from extracted RNA, that served as the sequencing template. This table comes from immunoSEQ multiplex PCR, and its TCRdb copy is limited to in-frame clones, with some not included. In the table there are about 37,000 clones, around 50% of which are singletons. Trimming removed 5 bases from V and 5 bases from J, with 15 bases in between. This CDR3 is 15 amino acids long. Germline V gene lookup returns CDR1 SGHAT and CDR2 FQDESV (reference sequence).

Sequenced sample: CD4+ Tregs sorted from blood. The receptor was derived from a human donor with alopecia areata. This chain connects TRBV11-1 to TRBJ2-2; TRBD2 might be the D (5 bases). CDR3 loop: CASSRHTRGTGELFF. Here the CDR3 DNA reads TGTGCCAGCAGCCGCCACACAAGAGGGACCGGGGAGCTGTTTTTT.